This T cell receptor (beta chain) emerged from a study of blood T cell repertoires in COVID-19. The wider study: T cells, B-cell-depleted T cells, or PBMCs supplied cDNA or gDNA.

This clone has more than one count but fewer than ten. V lost 1 base to trimming and J lost 6 bases; unmatched junction nucleotides: 7. The V gene's germline CDR1 is SGHVS and CDR2 FQNEAQ. The CDR3 runs 18 residues. Seattle enrolled patients during active infection and tracked them longitudinally. In the original analysis: Amplified reference gene primers provided the basis for estimating nucleated cell counts. Assay used: immunoSEQ multiplex PCR; TCRdb lists only in-frame clones, some missing. D and trimming were read from the DNA, whereas the V and J calls and clone size are those reported in that table. The top ten clones hold around 5% of a sample with fewer than 200,000 clones, around 84% of them seen once.

The sequenced sample consisted of peripheral blood. The TCR sequence derives from a woman in her forties or fifties with COVID-19, enrolled during active disease. The V gene is TRBV7-8, the J gene TRBJ2-1, with 15 bases identical to TRBD2. The CDR3 protein is CASSLGGLAGGLRNEQFF. CDR3 in DNA: TGTGCCAGCAGCTTAGGGGGACTAGCGGGGGGTCTTCGCAATGAGCAGTTCTTC.